Below, 28 T cell receptor beta chains from the same sample are listed, as sequenced in a study of shared clonotypes between healthy human individuals. Libraries were prepared by immunoSEQ multiplex PCR; TCRdb keeps only in-frame clonotypes and omits some of them. The sample holds some 1.1 million clones, roughly 80% seen once. The specimen sequenced was memory CD4+ T cells from PBMCs. Subset here: CD45RA-negative fraction. The receptor source for this set is a man aged 18 to 35 in good health. Some clones in this sample may be carry-over from other donors' samples.

V gene TRBV7-2 combines with J gene TRBJ2-4; 15 bases are a match to TRBD2. Germline lookup yields CDR1 SGHTA and CDR2 FQGNSA. This CDR3 has 20 amino acids. Trimming at V came to 0 bases and at J to 6 bases, leaving 12 bases not matched to a gene. The DNA of the CDR3 is TGTGCCAGCAGCTTAGCGCCAGGACTAGCGGGAGGGCCTGGAAGAAACATTCAGTACTTC. Translating it yields CASSLAPGLAGGPGRNIQYF.

This chain joins TRBV6-6 and TRBJ1-2; D remains unclear. The V end was cut by 8 bases, the J end by 6 bases, with 7 bases between. The CDR3 length is 10 residues. CDR1 MNHNY and CDR2 SVGAGI come from the germline V gene (reference sequence). The DNA of the CDR3 is TGTGCCAGCCGGGGTGATGGCTACACCTTC. It yields the protein CASRGDGYTF.

This clone was observed a few times. The same CDR3 can be traced to other DNA sequences in this sample. The chain is built from TRBV6-1 and TRBJ1-5; no definite D call. The CDR3 has 15 residues. The germline V and J ends were trimmed by 1 base and 0 bases, with 7 bases remaining between them. Germline CDR1 reads MNHNS; CDR2 reads SASEGT. In DNA form, the CDR3 reads TGTGCCAGCAGTGAAGGAGGGTATAGCAATCAGCCCCAGCATTTT. This gives the protein CASSEGGYSNQPQHF.

The chain joins TRBV5-1 to TRBJ2-5, with no clear D. The CDR3 loop spans 14 amino acids. Trimming cost V 0 bases and J 5 bases, with 11 bases left between them. Germline CDR1 is SGHRS and CDR2 is YFSETQ. CDR3 nucleotides: TGCGCCAGCAGCTTGGCTGTGGGTGCGGAGACCCAGTACTTC. This translates into CASSLAVGAETQYF.

V is TRBV7-3 and J is TRBJ2-1; TRBD1 aligns across 7 bases. V shed 5 bases and J 4 bases; nucleotides not matched to a gene: 2. Germline assignment: CDR1 SGHTA and CDR2 FQGTGA. This CDR3 is built from 13 residues. Written as DNA, the CDR3 is TGTGCCAGCAGCCGGGACAGTTACAATGAGCAGTTCTTC. It translates to CASSRDSYNEQFF. Full variable domain (rest looked up from reference TRBV7-3 and TRBJ2-1): GAGVSQTPSNKVTEKGKYVELRCDPISGHTALYWYRQSLGQGPEFLIYFQGTGAADDSGLPNDRFFAVRPEGSVSTLKIQRTERGDSAVYLCASSRDSYNEQFFGPGTRLTVL.

The chain carries TRBV5-1 and TRBJ1-4, with a weak D call TRBD1 (6 bases). Germline CDR1 is SGHRS and CDR2 is YFSETQ. The V end was cut by 4 bases, the J end by 2 bases, with 12 bases between. The CDR3 covers 15 residues. The CDR3 bases are TGCGCCAGCAGCCTACCAACAGGGACTAATGAAAAACTGTTTTTT. Residues: CASSLPTGTNEKLFF.

The chain recombines TRBV5-1 with TRBJ2-3, with 7 bases lining up with TRBD2. This CDR3 contains 15 residues. Per the germline V gene, CDR1 is SGHRS and CDR2 is YFSETQ. V shed 1 base and J 1 base; nucleotides not matched to a gene: 3. This CDR3 reads CASSLMLAGTDTQYF. Here the CDR3 DNA reads TGCGCCAGCAGCTTGATGCTAGCGGGCACAGATACGCAGTATTTT.

This clone was observed a single time. The chain couples TRBV13 to TRBJ2-3; D may be TRBD2 (6 bases). Germline V gene data show CDR1 as PRHDT and CDR2 as FYEKMQ (reference sequence). The CDR3 has 14 residues. V lost 2 bases to trimming and J lost 1 base, with 7 bases between them. The CDR3 region has the DNA TGTGCCAGCAGCTTACGACTAGGCACAGATACGCAGTATTTT. Amino acid sequence: CASSLRLGTDTQYF.

Concerning this clone: This CDR3 is also generated by other DNA sequences in the sample. The CDR3 bases are TGTGCCAGCAGTGGAGGATACGAGCAGTACTTC. Translation gives CASSGGYEQYF. This chain links TRBV6-6 with TRBJ2-7; D possibly corresponds to TRBD2 (5 bases). This CDR3 is 11 amino acids long. V lost 5 bases, J lost 4 bases, and 6 bases lay in between. Germline CDR1 and CDR2: MNHNY and SVGAGI (reference sequence).

The V and J genes are TRBV6-1 and TRBJ2-1; no definite D call. The V gene lost 9 bases and the J gene lost 0 bases, with 15 bases spanning the gap. Germline V gene lookup returns CDR1 MNHNS and CDR2 SASEGT. The CDR3 is 15 amino acids. The DNA of the CDR3 is TGTGCCAGTATCCTTGGGCTCAGCTCCTACAATGAGCAGTTCTTC. Translated: CASILGLSSYNEQFF.

This chain joins TRBV7-2 and TRBJ2-5; D is undetermined. This CDR3 is 13 amino acids long. Trimming removed 5 bases at V and 2 bases at J, with 9 bases between. CDR1 and CDR2 from the germline V gene are SGHTA and FQGNSA. CDR3 sequence (DNA): TGTGCCAGCAGCCCAGATTATCAAGAGACCCAGTACTTC. Protein sequence: CASSPDYQETQYF.

The chain carries TRBV7-3 and TRBJ2-5; TRBD2 is a possible D gene (5 bases). The CDR3 spans 11 residues. From germline, CDR1 is SGHTA and CDR2 FQGTGA. V dropped 5 bases and J dropped 5 bases, with 6 bases sitting between them. The CDR3 DNA reads as TGTGCCAGCAGCGGCGGGGAGACCCAGTACTTC. This gives the protein CASSGGETQYF.

CDR3 loop: CASSLVLIRQGKAEAFF. The CDR3 bases are TGCGCCAGCAGCTTGGTCTTAATTAGGCAGGGGAAGGCTGAAGCTTTCTTT. The chain uses TRBV5-1 and TRBJ1-1; a possible D gene is TRBD1 (6 bases). CDR1 is SGHRS, CDR2 YFSETQ, per germline. V lost 0 bases and J lost 6, with 21 bases in between. The CDR3 runs to 17 residues.

This clone was counted a single time. The chain recombines TRBV4-1 with TRBJ2-1; the D is unclear. Trimming shortened V by 0 bases and J by 9 bases, and 12 bases separated the two germline ends. This CDR3 is built from 14 residues. The germline gives CDR1 MGHRA, CDR2 YSYEKL. CDR3 nucleotides: TGCGCCAGCAGCCAAGATGCCGGGCTCCCTGAGCAGTTCTTC. Protein sequence: CASSQDAGLPEQFF.

This clone was seen more than once but under ten times. The chain uses TRBV29-1 and TRBJ1-5; D may be TRBD1 (6 bases). CDR1 is SQVTM and CDR2 is ANQGSEA in the germline V gene. Trimming stripped 5 bases from V and 0 bases from J, with 11 bases between. CDR3 size: 14 residues. This CDR3 is CSVYTGYSNQPQHF. The CDR3 coding sequence is TGCAGCGTTTATACAGGGTATAGCAATCAGCCCCAGCATTTT.

CDR3 bases: TGCGCCAGCAGCGCAGGGGTCGGCGGGATGGTCCACGAGCAGTACTTC. Amino acid sequence: CASSAGVGGMVHEQYF. The chain recombines TRBV5-1 with TRBJ2-7, with D perhaps being TRBD1 or TRBD2 (6 bases each). Trimming shortened V by 4 bases and J by 5 bases, and 22 bases separated the two germline ends. This CDR3 comprises 16 residues. CDR1 is SGHRS and CDR2 is YFSETQ in the germline V gene.

The gene calls are TRBV5-4 and TRBJ1-1; TRBD1 might be the D (6 bases). Germline V gene data show CDR1 as SGHNT and CDR2 as YYREEE (reference sequence). Trimming pared 5 bases from V and 0 bases from J, leaving 20 bases between. This CDR3 is built from 17 residues. The chain's CDR3 is CASSPRGGAVVNTEAFF. For the CDR3, the DNA is TGTGCCAGCAGTCCACGGGGGGGGGCTGTTGTGAACACTGAAGCTTTCTTT.

The DNA of the CDR3 is TGCGCCAGCAGTTCCGCCGCGAACACCGGGGAGCTGTTTTTT. This translates into CASSSAANTGELFF. This chain connects TRBV5-1 to TRBJ2-2, with no clear D. The V gene's germline CDR1 is SGHRS and CDR2 YFSETQ. Between the trimmed V and J ends, which lost 5 bases and 0 bases, there was a span of 8 bases. The CDR3 is 14 amino acids.

The rearrangement uses TRBV27 and TRBJ1-1; 7 bases fit TRBD1. The trim removed 6 bases at V and 11 bases at J, leaving 12 bases unmatched. This CDR3 has 13 amino acids. Germline V gene lookup returns CDR1 MNHEY and CDR2 SMNVEV (reference sequence). This CDR3 is CASSMTGFYEAFF. The CDR3 DNA sequence: TGTGCCAGCAGCATGACAGGGTTTTATGAGGCTTTCTTT.

This chain connects TRBV5-4 to TRBJ2-6; TRBD2 might be the D (6 bases). The CDR3 consists of 16 residues. Trimming shortened V by 2 bases and J by 0 bases, and 9 bases separated the two germline ends. Looked up from germline, CDR1 is SGHNT and CDR2 is YYREEE (reference sequence). CDR3 residues: CASSFGSGSGANVLTF. The DNA for the CDR3 is TGTGCCAGCAGCTTTGGTAGCGGCTCTGGGGCCAACGTCCTGACTTTC.

As for this clone: The identical CDR3 is also encoded by other nucleotide sequences in the sample. The chain recombines TRBV5-1 with TRBJ2-1; the D is unclear. The CDR3 is made up of 13 amino acids. V lost 3 bases, J lost 0 bases, and 4 bases lay in between. Germline V CDR1 and CDR2: SGHRS, YFSETQ. The chain's CDR3 is CASSSGSYNEQFF. The DNA for the CDR3 is TGCGCCAGCAGCTCGGGCTCCTACAATGAGCAGTTCTTC.

This clone was detected only a few times. This chain links TRBV29-1 with TRBJ1-2, with D unclear. V was cut by 4 bases and J by 4 bases, with 10 bases left in between. Germline loops: CDR1 SQVTM, CDR2 ANQGSEA. This CDR3 spans 12 amino acids. The CDR3 coding sequence is TGCAGCGTTGTAGAGGGAGTCTATGGCTACACCTTC. Translation gives CSVVEGVYGYTF. The full variable domain, completed using reference TRBV29-1 and TRBJ1-2, is SAVISQKPSRDICQRGTSLTIQCQVDSQVTMMFWYRQQPGQSLTLIATANQGSEATYESGFVIDKFPISRPNLTFSTLTVSNMSPEDSSIYLCSVVEGVYGYTFGSGTRLTVV.

V gene TRBV21-1 combines with J gene TRBJ2-1; the table's TRBD2 call for D was not verified on the DNA. TRBV21-1 is flagged as a pseudogene. The CDR3 length is 19 residues. The CDR3 loop reads CASSWGLAGGCSSYNEQFF. CDR3 sequence (DNA): TGTGCCAGCAGTTGGGGACTAGCGGGAGGGTGTAGCTCCTACAATGAGCAGTTCTTC.

The gene calls are TRBV27 and TRBJ2-2; either TRBD1 or TRBD2 may fit D (6 bases each). This CDR3 region has 16 residues. Trimming removed 1 base at V and 5 bases at J, with 14 bases between. Germline V gene data show CDR1 as MNHEY and CDR2 as SMNVEV (reference sequence). Written as DNA, the CDR3 is TGTGCCAGCAGTTTATTGGGGGGCGCGAGTACCGGGGAGCTGTTTTTT. Protein sequence: CASSLLGGASTGELFF.

The J gene is TRBJ1-2, the V gene TRBV12-1; the table names TRBD1, a call not compared with the DNA. TRBV12-1 is described as a pseudogene. This CDR3 comprises 10 residues. CDR3 nucleotide sequence: TGTGCCAGCAGCCCATATGGCTACACCTTC. This translates into CASSPYGYTF.

The chain uses TRBV28 and TRBJ1-1; D not certain. V was pared by 3 bases and J by 5 bases, with 10 bases between. This CDR3 is 13 amino acids long. The germline V gene encodes CDR1 MDHEN and CDR2 SYDVKM. The CDR3 coding sequence is TGTGCCAGCAGTTTTGTTCGGTCAACTGAAGCTTTCTTT. This sequence encodes CASSFVRSTEAFF.

This chain joins TRBV9 and TRBJ2-2, with D perhaps TRBD1 (5 bases). This CDR3 is built from 15 residues. Germline-derived CDR1 and CDR2 are SGDLS and YYNGEE. The ends were cut back, 0 bases at V and 4 bases at J, with 10 bases in the middle. CDR3 region: CASSVDSGFTGELFF. Here the CDR3 DNA reads TGTGCCAGCAGCGTAGATTCAGGGTTCACCGGGGAGCTGTTTTTT.

V usage is TRBV9 and J usage is TRBJ1-1, with TRBD1 identical over 9 bases. Losses at the gene ends were 4 bases for V and 5 bases for J; bases not matched to a gene: 9. The germline V gene has CDR1 SGDLS and CDR2 YYNGEE. The CDR3 covers 15 residues. The CDR3 DNA reads as TGTGCCAGCAGCCCACGTGGGACAGGGCTGACTGAAGCTTTCTTT. Amino acid sequence: CASSPRGTGLTEAFF.